The next 31 T cell receptor beta chains were all read from a single sample in a study of early T cells in non-severe SARS-CoV-2 infection. One entry per CDR3 protein, called by TCRdb with MiXCR from the 5' RACE reads. Among 95,000 to 150,000 distinct CDR3 sequences listed, about 16% were seen once. The sequencing sample was made of whole blood. These TCRs come from an adult who was a healthcare worker with PCR-confirmed SARS-CoV-2 infection or an uninfected control (not recorded which).

The chain combines TRBV29-1 with TRBJ2-7, with D tentatively TRBD2 (5 bases). The CDR3 is 10 residues long. The germline V and J ends were trimmed by 6 bases and 7 bases, with 10 bases remaining between them. The V gene's germline CDR1 is SQVTM and CDR2 ANQGSEA. The CDR3 spells CSVKTGEQYF. CDR3 sequence (DNA): TGCAGCGTGAAAACGGGAGAGCAGTACTTC.

At least ten counts were recorded for this clonotype. CDR3 bases: TGTGCCTGGAGTGAATGGGACAGCAGGGACACTGAAGCTTTCTTT. Its translation is CAWSEWDSRDTEAFF. This chain connects TRBV30 to TRBJ1-1; 7 bases are shared with TRBD1. Trimming at V came to 1 base and at J to 3 bases, leaving 8 bases not matched to a gene. The germline gives CDR1 GTSNPN, CDR2 SVGIG (reference sequence). This CDR3 is 15 amino acids long.

This clonotype was counted only a few times. The chain has TRBV5-4 and TRBJ2-7, with TRBD2 matching over 7 bases. The CDR3 spans 15 residues. The V segment lost 2 bases and the J segment 6 bases; nucleotides outside the gene matches: 11. CDR1 and CDR2 (germline): SGHNT, YYREEE (reference sequence). The CDR3 protein is CASSFLTGGYVEQYF. DNA for the CDR3: TGTGCCAGCAGCTTCCTAACGGGGGGATATGTCGAGCAGTACTTC. Filled out from reference TRBV5-4 and TRBJ2-7, the complete variable domain reads ETGVTQSPTHLIKTRGQQVTLRCSSQSGHNTVSWYQQALGQGPQFIFQYYREEENGRGNFPPRFSGLQFPNYSSELNVNALELDDSALYLCASSFLTGGYVEQYFGPGTRLTVT.

This clonotype was detected ten times or more. The CDR3 spells CASSLGQNYGYTF. The CDR3, as DNA: TGTGCCAGCAGTCTCGGACAGAACTATGGCTACACCTTC. This chain uses TRBV12-3 or TRBV12-4 with TRBJ1-2; weak D call: TRBD1 (6 bases). V dropped 5 bases and J dropped 2 bases, with 9 bases sitting between them. This CDR3 is 13 amino acids long.

This clonotype has a handful of counts. The chain has TRBV20-1 and TRBJ2-2; 7 nucleotides align to TRBD2. The CDR3 totals 13 residues. Germline trimming cut 6 bases from V and 7 bases from J; bases unmatched to any gene: 8. Germline V CDR1 and CDR2: DFQATT, SNEGSKA (reference sequence). CDR3: CSASGLVGGELFF. In nucleotides, the CDR3 is TGCAGTGCCTCAGGACTAGTGGGCGGGGAGCTGTTTTTT.

The chain employs TRBV19 and TRBJ1-6; no definite D call. This CDR3 has 16 residues. The germline CDR1 and CDR2 sequences are LNHDA and SQIVND (reference sequence). V was cut by 5 bases and J by 10 bases, with 21 bases left in between. The CDR3 coding sequence is TGTGCCAGTAGTCAACTCGGGAGGGCGGTTATGTCACCCCTCCACTTT. Its protein is CASSQLGRAVMSPLHF. Full variable domain (outside the CDR3, taken from reference TRBV19 and TRBJ1-6): DGGITQSPKYLFRKEGQNVTLSCEQNLNHDAMYWYRQDPGQGLRLIYYSQIVNDFQKGDIAEGYSVSREKKESFPLTVTSAQKNPTAFYLCASSQLGRAVMSPLHFGNGTRLTVT.

This clonotype has at least ten counts. This chain uses TRBV5-1 with TRBJ2-7; TRBD1 matches at 9 bases. The germline gives CDR1 SGHRS, CDR2 YFSETQ. Trimming at V came to 4 bases and at J to 6 bases, leaving 8 bases not matched to a gene. The CDR3 is made up of 14 amino acids. The CDR3: CASSPGQGFPEQYF. CDR3 bases: TGCGCCAGCAGCCCTGGACAGGGGTTCCCCGAGCAGTACTTC.

In this sample, this clonotype turned up a few times. The rearrangement joins TRBV5-1 to TRBJ2-7, with 7 positions matching TRBD1. CDR3 size: 15 residues. V shed 4 bases and J 0 bases; nucleotides not matched to a gene: 7. Looked up from germline, CDR1 is SGHRS and CDR2 is YFSETQ. The CDR3 loop is CASSARDSGSYEQYF. CDR3 sequence (DNA): TGCGCCAGCAGCGCCCGGGACAGTGGCTCCTACGAGCAGTACTTC.

This clonotype was picked up a small number of times. As DNA, the CDR3 is TGTGCCAGCACGGACCTCCAAGAGACCCAGTACTTC. Amino acids: CASTDLQETQYF. This sequence joins TRBV3-1 and TRBJ2-5, with D uncertain. Germline-derived CDR1 and CDR2 are LGHDT and YNNKEL (reference sequence). The CDR3 loop spans 12 amino acids. V lost 7 bases and J lost 1, with 7 bases in between.

V and J are TRBV18 and TRBJ1-5; D is perhaps TRBD1 (5 bases). The germline gives CDR1 KGHSH, CDR2 LQKENI. V lost 3 bases to trimming and J lost 3 bases, with 15 bases between them. The CDR3 is 16 residues long. The CDR3 nucleotides are TGTGCCAGCTCACCTCAAGGGGTTAAGAACAATCAGCCCCAGCATTTT. Its protein product is CASSPQGVKNNQPQHF.

This clonotype was counted many times. The J gene is TRBJ1-2, the V gene TRBV4-1; D possibly corresponds to TRBD1 (5 bases). Trimming shortened V by 0 bases and J by 5 bases, and 13 bases separated the two germline ends. This CDR3 contains 15 residues. From germline, CDR1 is MGHRA and CDR2 YSYEKL. CDR3 sequence (DNA): TGCGCCAGCAGCCAAGAGGCCAGGGTTGTATATGGCTACACCTTC. Translating it yields CASSQEARVVYGYTF.

This clonotype was seen ten or more times. V gene TRBV6-5 combines with J gene TRBJ2-3, with D possibly TRBD1 on 9 matching bases. CDR3 size: 16 residues. V was cut by 5 bases and J by 4 bases, with 19 bases left in between. Germline V CDR1 and CDR2: MNHEY, SVGAGI. CDR3 protein: CASSPRGGTGSDTQYF. CDR3 bases: TGTGCCAGCAGTCCCCGGGGGGGGACAGGGTCAGATACGCAGTATTTT.

The rearrangement links TRBV7-9 to TRBJ2-1; D tentatively fits TRBD1 or TRBD2 (6 bases each). This CDR3 is 15 amino acids long. Germline CDR1 and CDR2: SEHNR and FQNEAQ (reference sequence). V dropped 3 bases and J dropped 6 bases, with 15 bases sitting between them. The CDR3 nucleotides read TGTGCCAGCAGCTTGAATAGGGGGAGGATCAATGAGCAGTTCTTC. Translated, it gives CASSLNRGRINEQFF.

This clonotype was seen a handful of times. V and J are TRBV18 and TRBJ2-2; D remains ambiguous. From germline, CDR1 is KGHSH and CDR2 LQKENI. V was pared by 3 bases and J by 6 bases, with 8 bases between. The CDR3 spans 13 residues. CDR3: CASSPAHPGELFF. DNA of the CDR3: TGTGCCAGCTCACCCGCACACCCCGGGGAGCTGTTTTTT.

This clonotype turned up a few times. In DNA, the CDR3 is TGTGCCAGCAGCGCGGGACTAGCGGGGGGGGCAGATACGCAGTATTTT. It is translated as CASSAGLAGGADTQYF. This rearrangement joins TRBV7-9 to TRBJ2-3, with 16 bases identical to TRBD2. The ends lost 5 bases at V and 4 bases at J; junction bases unmatched: 3. The CDR3 runs to 16 residues. CDR1 is SEHNR and CDR2 is FQNEAQ in the germline V gene (reference sequence).

This clonotype has only a few counts. The chain carries TRBV2 and TRBJ2-1, with D maybe TRBD1 (5 bases). This CDR3 is built from 17 residues. Germline V gene sequence: CDR1 SNHLY, CDR2 FYNNEI. V lost 1 base and J lost 0, with 13 bases in between. The CDR3 nucleotides are TGTGCCAGCAGTGAAGTCATGCAGGGCCTCTCCTACAATGAGCAGTTCTTC. Its protein product is CASSEVMQGLSYNEQFF.

The CDR3 here is CASSLDLRGTQYF. In DNA, the CDR3 is TGTGCCAGCAGCTTAGATCTTCGGGGGACCCAGTACTTC. This chain joins TRBV7-6 and TRBJ2-5; TRBD2 is a possible D gene (5 bases). The CDR3 loop spans 13 amino acids. The germline CDR1 and CDR2 sequences are SGHVS and FNYEAQ. The V and J ends lost 1 base and 7 bases respectively, with 10 bases between them.

This clonotype was seen just once. V and J are TRBV30 and TRBJ1-2; D is unresolved. V dropped 2 bases and J dropped 5 bases, with 6 bases sitting between them. This CDR3 contains 11 residues. In germline, CDR1 is GTSNPN, CDR2 SVGIG (reference sequence). CDR3: CAWSSIYGYTF. CDR3 coding DNA: TGTGCCTGGAGTTCCATATATGGCTACACCTTC.

V is TRBV7-6 and J is TRBJ2-7; D is possibly TRBD1 (5 bases). This CDR3 contains 17 residues. CDR1 and CDR2 from the germline V gene are SGHVS and FNYEAQ. The V gene lost 2 bases and the J gene lost 3 bases, with 20 bases spanning the gap. In nucleotides, the CDR3 is TGTGCCAGCAGCTTAAATGAAAACATGGGGCCTAGCTACGAGCAGTACTTC. Its translation is CASSLNENMGPSYEQYF.

This clonotype was detected a few times. The chain recombines TRBV6-5 with TRBJ1-2, with 8 nucleotides matching TRBD1. The ends lost 6 bases at V and 9 bases at J; junction bases unmatched: 12. Germline CDR1 MNHEY, CDR2 SVGAGI. The CDR3 totals 14 residues. In nucleotides, the CDR3 is TGTGCCAGCAGGGGTGCAACTAGGACAGGGAGCTACACCTTC. It specifies CASRGATRTGSYTF.

DNA for the CDR3: TGTGCCAGCAGCGCCGGAATTAGCTCCTACGAGCAGTACTTC. This translates into CASSAGISSYEQYF. The chain uses TRBV9 and TRBJ2-7; D is uncertain. Germline values: CDR1 SGDLS, CDR2 YYNGEE. This CDR3 region has 14 residues. Trimming removed 3 bases at V and 0 bases at J, with 10 bases between.

In its sample, this clonotype was seen once. The rearrangement links TRBV6-6 to TRBJ2-2, with D perhaps TRBD2 (6 bases). V lost 4 bases to trimming and J lost 4 bases, with 13 bases between them. The CDR3 spans 15 residues. Germline V gives CDR1 MNHNY, CDR2 SVGAGI (reference sequence). The CDR3 bases are TGTGCCAGCAGTTCCGTTGCTAGCGTCACCGGGGAGCTGTTTTTT. It encodes CASSSVASVTGELFF.

This chain uses TRBV20-1 with TRBJ2-7, with unresolved D. CDR1 is DFQATT and CDR2 is SNEGSKA in the germline V gene (reference sequence). There are 13 residues in the CDR3. The V and J ends lost 3 bases and 0 bases respectively, with 9 bases between them. CDR3 protein: CSARELSSYEQYF. The CDR3 DNA sequence: TGCAGTGCTAGGGAGCTCAGCTCCTACGAGCAGTACTTC.

Worth noting for this clonotype: Its ends do not fully match the called genes, so a read error is possible. The chain couples TRBV12-3 or TRBV12-4 to TRBJ2-3; D gene ambiguous. The CDR3 is made up of 14 amino acids. The CDR3 loop reads CASSLEVRRTAADF. CDR3 DNA: TGTGCCAGCAGTTTAGAGGTGCGCAGGACCGCCGCGGATTTT.

The chain recombines TRBV14 with TRBJ2-1, with D possibly being TRBD1 (5 bases). Germline V gene data show CDR1 as SGHDN and CDR2 as FVKESK. The CDR3 contains 16 residues. Trimming cost V 1 base and J 8 bases, with 18 bases left between them. CDR3 coding DNA: TGTGCCAGCAGCCAAGTAGGGCAGGGTCCTTCCCATGAGCAGTTCTTC. Translated: CASSQVGQGPSHEQFF.

Only a few counts were recorded for this clonotype. The V gene is TRBV7-3, the J gene TRBJ1-1; 7 bases align to TRBD1. In germline, CDR1 is SGHTA, CDR2 FQGTGA. The CDR3 is 14 amino acids. With V trimmed by 5 bases and J by 1 base, 4 bases remained unmatched. CDR3 in DNA: TGTGCCAGCAGCCCAGGGGGTACGAACACTGAAGCTTTCTTT. Residues: CASSPGGTNTEAFF.

This clonotype was seen more than once but under ten times. V and J are TRBV27 and TRBJ2-7, with 8 positions matching TRBD2. Germline values: CDR1 MNHEY, CDR2 SMNVEV (reference sequence). The CDR3 runs to 14 residues. V shed 10 bases, J shed 5 bases, and the junction held 13 bases outside the gene matches. The CDR3 bases are TGTGCCAATCGACCGGGGGGGCCTCGGAACGAGCAGTACTTC. Amino acids: CANRPGGPRNEQYF.

This clonotype was counted ten times or more. The chain couples TRBV12-3 or TRBV12-4 to TRBJ1-5, with D possibly being TRBD1 (6 bases). Trimming removed 6 bases at V and 2 bases at J, with 14 bases between. This CDR3 has 15 residues. The CDR3 coding sequence is TGTGCCAGCAGAAAACAGGGTCGCGGCAATCAGCCCCAGCATTTT. Translated, it gives CASRKQGRGNQPQHF.

This clonotype was observed a handful of times. The chain has TRBV12-3 or TRBV12-4 and TRBJ2-2, with 8 positions matching TRBD1. There are 15 residues in the CDR3. Trimming cost V 5 bases and J 5 bases; bases outside gene matches: 7. The CDR3 sequence: CASSNGQGKTGELFF. The DNA of the CDR3 is TGTGCCAGCAGTAATGGACAGGGAAAGACCGGGGAGCTGTTTTTT.

The chain recombines TRBV12-3 or TRBV12-4 with TRBJ1-3, with D tentatively TRBD1 (5 bases). There are 16 residues in the CDR3. V was shortened by 1 base and J by 1 base, with 11 bases between the two germline ends. This chain's CDR3 is CASSLEIRASGNTIYF. Written as DNA, the CDR3 is TGTGCCAGCAGTTTAGAGATCAGGGCATCTGGAAACACCATATATTTT.

This clonotype was found many times. V is TRBV12-5 and J is TRBJ2-7, with TRBD2 identical over 8 bases. Per germline, CDR1 LGHNT and CDR2 FRNRAP. This CDR3 has 14 residues. V shed 2 bases and J 3 bases; nucleotides not matched to a gene: 3. The CDR3: CASGLSGGDYEQYF. CDR3 nucleotide sequence: TGTGCTAGTGGTTTGTCCGGGGGGGACTACGAGCAGTACTTC.